In this sample, the clone carrying this TCR beta chain turned up a few times. V was clipped by 5 bases and J by 0 bases, with 16 bases between them. The CDR3 sequence is 17 residues long. This sample is drawn from a study of molecular identifiers for immune sequencing clone quantification. TCRdb re-called the PCR reads through MiXCR, storing one row per CDR3 protein. The table includes approximately 500,000 distinct CDR3 sequences, under 30% detected once. The specimen was naive CD8+ T cells from blood, with Jurkat cell RNA spiked in. The subset here: FACS-sorted CD8+CD4-CCR7+CD45RA+ naive T cells. This chain connects TRBV12-3 or TRBV12-4 to TRBJ1-4; maybe TRBD1 (5 bases). The sequence came from a human donor in good health. Some libraries in this study had Jurkat cell RNA spiked in. The CDR3 nucleotides read TGTGCCAGCAGTACTCTCGACAGTTTTACAACTAATGAAAAACTGTTTTTT. Translation gives CASSTLDSFTTNEKLFF.